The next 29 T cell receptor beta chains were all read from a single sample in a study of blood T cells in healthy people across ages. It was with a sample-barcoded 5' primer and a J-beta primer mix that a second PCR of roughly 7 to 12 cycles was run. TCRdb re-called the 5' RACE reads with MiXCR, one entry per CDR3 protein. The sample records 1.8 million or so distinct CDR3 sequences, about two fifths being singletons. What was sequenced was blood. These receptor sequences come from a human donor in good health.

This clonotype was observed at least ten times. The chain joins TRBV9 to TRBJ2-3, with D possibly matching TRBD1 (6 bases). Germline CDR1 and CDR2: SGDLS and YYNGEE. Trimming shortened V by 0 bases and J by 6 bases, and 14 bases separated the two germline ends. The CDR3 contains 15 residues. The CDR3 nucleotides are TGTGCCAGCAGCGTAGTGGCAGCCCAGGGGGATACGCAGTATTTT. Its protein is CASSVVAAQGDTQYF.

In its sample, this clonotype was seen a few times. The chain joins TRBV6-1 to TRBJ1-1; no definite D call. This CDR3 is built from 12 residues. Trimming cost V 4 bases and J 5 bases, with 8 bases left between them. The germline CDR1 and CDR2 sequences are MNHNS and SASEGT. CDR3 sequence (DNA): TGTGCCAGCAGTGTAAGTGGGACTGAAGCTTTCTTT. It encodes CASSVSGTEAFF.

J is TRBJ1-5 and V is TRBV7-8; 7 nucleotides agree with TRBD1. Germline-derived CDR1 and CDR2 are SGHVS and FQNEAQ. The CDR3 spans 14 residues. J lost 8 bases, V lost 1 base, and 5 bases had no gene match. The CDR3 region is CASSLDRGLEPQHF. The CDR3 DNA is TGTGCCAGCAGCTTAGACAGGGGCTTGGAGCCCCAGCATTTT.

CDR3 sequence (DNA): TGTGCCAGCAGCGCTAAAGGCGAGGGCTACACCTTC. It yields the protein CASSAKGEGYTF. This sequence joins TRBV21-1 and TRBJ1-2. TRBV21-1 is an annotated pseudogene. This CDR3 has 12 residues.

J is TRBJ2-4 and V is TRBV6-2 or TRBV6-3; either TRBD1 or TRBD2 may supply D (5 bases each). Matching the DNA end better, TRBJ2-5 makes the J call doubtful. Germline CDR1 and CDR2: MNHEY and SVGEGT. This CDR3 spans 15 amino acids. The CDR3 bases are TGTGCCAGCAGCACCGGGACCGACCGGAAAGAGACCCAGTACTTC. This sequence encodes CASSTGTDRKETQYF.

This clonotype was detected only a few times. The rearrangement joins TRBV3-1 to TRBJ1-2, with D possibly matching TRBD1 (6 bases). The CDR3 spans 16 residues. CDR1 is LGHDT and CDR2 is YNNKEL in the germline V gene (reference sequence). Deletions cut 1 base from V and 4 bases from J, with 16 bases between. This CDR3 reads CASSQGTVIQIYGYTF. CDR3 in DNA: TGTGCCAGCAGCCAAGGGACAGTGATTCAAATCTATGGCTACACCTTC.

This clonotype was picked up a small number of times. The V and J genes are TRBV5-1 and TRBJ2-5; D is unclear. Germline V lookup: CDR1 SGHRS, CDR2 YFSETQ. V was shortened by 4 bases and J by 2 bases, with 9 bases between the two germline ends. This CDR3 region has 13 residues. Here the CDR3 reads CASSDGGQETQYF. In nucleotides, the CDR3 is TGCGCCAGCAGCGACGGTGGGCAAGAGACCCAGTACTTC.

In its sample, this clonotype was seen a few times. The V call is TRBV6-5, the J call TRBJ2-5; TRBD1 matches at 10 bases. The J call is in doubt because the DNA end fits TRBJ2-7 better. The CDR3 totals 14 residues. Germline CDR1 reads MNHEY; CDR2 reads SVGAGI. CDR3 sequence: CASKRQGASFEQYF. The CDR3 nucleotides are TGTGCCAGCAAGAGACAGGGGGCGAGTTTCGAGCAGTACTTC.

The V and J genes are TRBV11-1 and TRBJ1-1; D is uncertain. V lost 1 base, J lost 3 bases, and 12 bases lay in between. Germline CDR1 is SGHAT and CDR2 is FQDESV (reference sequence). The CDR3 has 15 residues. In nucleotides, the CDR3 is TGTGCCAGCAGCTTAGGTGCGGTTCTGCACACTGAAGCTTTCTTT. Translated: CASSLGAVLHTEAFF.

The CDR3 DNA is TGTGCCAGCAGTGGATCAGGGGGCGCTGGGGCCAACGTCCTGACTTTC. It is translated as CASSGSGGAGANVLTF. The chain recombines TRBV2 with TRBJ2-6; 8 nucleotides align to TRBD1. The CDR3 contains 16 residues. The trim removed 4 bases at V and 2 bases at J, leaving 4 bases unmatched. Germline V gene sequence: CDR1 SNHLY, CDR2 FYNNEI.

The CDR3: CASSAGVGGLSPLHF. The CDR3, as DNA: TGCGCCAGCAGTGCAGGGGTAGGGGGATTATCACCCCTCCACTTT. This chain links TRBV10-2 with TRBJ1-6, with D perhaps matching TRBD1 (6 bases). CDR3 length: 15 amino acids. The V end lost 4 bases, the J end lost 10 bases, and 17 bases lay between the germline ends. Germline CDR1 reads WSHSY; CDR2 reads SAAADI.

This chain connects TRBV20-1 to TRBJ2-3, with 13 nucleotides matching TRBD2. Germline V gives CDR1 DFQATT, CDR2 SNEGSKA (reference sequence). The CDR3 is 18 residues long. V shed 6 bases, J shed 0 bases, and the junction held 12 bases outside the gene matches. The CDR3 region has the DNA TGCAGTGCACGGGGACTAGCGGGGCTGTTTTCTAGCACAGATACGCAGTATTTT. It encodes CSARGLAGLFSSTDTQYF.

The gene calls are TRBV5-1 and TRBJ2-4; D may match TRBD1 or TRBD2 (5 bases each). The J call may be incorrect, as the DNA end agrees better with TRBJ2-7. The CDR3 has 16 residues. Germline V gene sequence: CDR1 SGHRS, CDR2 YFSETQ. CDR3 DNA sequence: TGCGCCAGCAGTCGCGAGATGGGAGACAGAGGCCACGAGCAGTACTTC. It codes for CASSREMGDRGHEQYF.

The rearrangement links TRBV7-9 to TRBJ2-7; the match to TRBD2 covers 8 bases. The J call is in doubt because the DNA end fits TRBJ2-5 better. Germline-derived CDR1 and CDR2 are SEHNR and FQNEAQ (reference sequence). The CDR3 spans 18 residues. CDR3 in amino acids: CASSFRERGSGGVRTQYF. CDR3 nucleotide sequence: TGTGCCAGCAGCTTCCGAGAGCGGGGGAGCGGCGGGGTTAGGACCCAGTACTTC.

CDR3 amino acids: CASSVGSGTPNQPQHF. The DNA for the CDR3 is TGTGCCAGCAGCGTAGGCTCAGGGACCCCTAATCAGCCCCAGCATTTT. The V call is TRBV9, the J call TRBJ1-5, with D tentatively TRBD1 (5 bases). Germline V gene lookup returns CDR1 SGDLS and CDR2 YYNGEE. Trimming left V 0 bases short and J 4 bases short, with 14 bases between. This CDR3 spans 16 amino acids. The whole variable domain, filled in from reference TRBV9 and TRBJ1-5, reads DSGVTQTPKHLITATGQRVTLRCSPRSGDLSVYWYQQSLDQGLQFLIQYYNGEERAKGNILERFSAQQFPDLHSELNLSSLELGDSALYFCASSVGSGTPNQPQHFGDGTRLSIL.

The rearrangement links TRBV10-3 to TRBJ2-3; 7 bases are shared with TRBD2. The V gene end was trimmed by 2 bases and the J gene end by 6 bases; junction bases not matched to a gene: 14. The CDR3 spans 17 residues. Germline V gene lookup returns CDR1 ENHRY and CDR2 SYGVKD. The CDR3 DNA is TGTGCCATCAGTGAGATTCAGAGACTAGCACGGGGTGATACGCAGTATTTT. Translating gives CAISEIQRLARGDTQYF.

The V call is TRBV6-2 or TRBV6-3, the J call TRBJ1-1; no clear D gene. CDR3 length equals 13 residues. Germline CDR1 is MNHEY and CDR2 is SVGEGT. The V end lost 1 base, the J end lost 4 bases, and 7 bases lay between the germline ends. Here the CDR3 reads CASSYYPSTEAFF. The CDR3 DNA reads TGTGCCAGCAGTTACTATCCGAGCACTGAAGCTTTCTTT.

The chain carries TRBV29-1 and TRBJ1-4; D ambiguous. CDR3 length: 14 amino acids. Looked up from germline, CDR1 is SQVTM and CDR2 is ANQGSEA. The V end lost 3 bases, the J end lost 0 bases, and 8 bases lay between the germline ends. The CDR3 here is CSVEDPATNEKLFF. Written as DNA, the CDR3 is TGCAGCGTTGAGGACCCTGCAACTAATGAAAAACTGTTTTTT.

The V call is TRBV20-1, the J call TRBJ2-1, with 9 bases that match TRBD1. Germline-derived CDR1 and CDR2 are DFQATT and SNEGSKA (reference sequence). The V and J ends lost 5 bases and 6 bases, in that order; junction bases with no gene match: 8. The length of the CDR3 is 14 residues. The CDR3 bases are TGCAGTGCTCAAAACAGGGGGCCACCCAATGAGCAGTTCTTC. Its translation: CSAQNRGPPNEQFF.

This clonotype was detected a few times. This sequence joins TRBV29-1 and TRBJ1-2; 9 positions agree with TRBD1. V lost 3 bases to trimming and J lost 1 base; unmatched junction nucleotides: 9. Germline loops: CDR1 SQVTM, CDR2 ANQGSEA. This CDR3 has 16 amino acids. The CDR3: CSVDRPGTGLNYGYTF. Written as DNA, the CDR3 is TGCAGCGTTGACCGACCCGGGACAGGGCTTAACTATGGCTACACCTTC.

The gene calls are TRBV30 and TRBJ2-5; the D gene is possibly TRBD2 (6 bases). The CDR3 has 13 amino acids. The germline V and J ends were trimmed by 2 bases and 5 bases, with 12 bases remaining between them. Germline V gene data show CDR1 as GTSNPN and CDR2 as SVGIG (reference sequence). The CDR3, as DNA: TGTGCCTGGAGTCGGACGGAGGGGGAGACCCAGTACTTC. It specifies CAWSRTEGETQYF.

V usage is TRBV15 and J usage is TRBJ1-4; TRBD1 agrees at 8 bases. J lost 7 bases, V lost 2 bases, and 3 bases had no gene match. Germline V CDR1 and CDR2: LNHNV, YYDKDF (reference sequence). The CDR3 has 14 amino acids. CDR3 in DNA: TGTGCCACCAGCAGAACAGGGGGATTTGAAAAACTGTTTTTT. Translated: CATSRTGGFEKLFF.

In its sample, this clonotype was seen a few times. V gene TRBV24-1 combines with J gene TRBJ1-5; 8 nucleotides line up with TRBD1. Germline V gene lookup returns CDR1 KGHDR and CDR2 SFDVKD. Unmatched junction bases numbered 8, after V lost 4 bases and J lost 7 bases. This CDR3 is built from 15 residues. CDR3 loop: CATSEGGQGYQPQHF. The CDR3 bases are TGTGCCACCAGTGAGGGCGGACAGGGCTACCAGCCCCAGCATTTT.

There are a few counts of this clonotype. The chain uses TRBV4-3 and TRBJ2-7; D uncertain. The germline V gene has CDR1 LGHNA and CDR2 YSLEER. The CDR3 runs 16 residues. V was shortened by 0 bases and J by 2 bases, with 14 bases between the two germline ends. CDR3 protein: CASSQDLGSGAYEQYF. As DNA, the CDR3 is TGCGCCAGCAGCCAAGATCTTGGCAGTGGGGCCTACGAGCAGTACTTC.

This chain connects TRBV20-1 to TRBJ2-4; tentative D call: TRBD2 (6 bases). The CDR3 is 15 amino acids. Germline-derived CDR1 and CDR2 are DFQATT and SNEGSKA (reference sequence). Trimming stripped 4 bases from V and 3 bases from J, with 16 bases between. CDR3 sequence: CSANPGTGDKNIQYF. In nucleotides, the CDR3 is TGCAGTGCTAATCCCGGGACTGGAGACAAAAACATTCAGTACTTC.

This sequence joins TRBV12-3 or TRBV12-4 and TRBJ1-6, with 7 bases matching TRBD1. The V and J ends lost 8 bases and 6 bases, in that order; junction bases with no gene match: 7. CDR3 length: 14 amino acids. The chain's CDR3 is CASAGTATNSPLHF. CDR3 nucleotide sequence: TGTGCCAGCGCTGGGACAGCGACTAATTCACCCCTCCACTTT.

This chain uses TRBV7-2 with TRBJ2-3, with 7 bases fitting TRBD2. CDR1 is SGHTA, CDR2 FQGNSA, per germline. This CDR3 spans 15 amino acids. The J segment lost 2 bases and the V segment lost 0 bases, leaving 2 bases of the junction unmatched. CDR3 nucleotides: TGTGCCAGCAGCTTAGCACTAGCGCCCACAGATACGCAGTATTTT. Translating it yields CASSLALAPTDTQYF. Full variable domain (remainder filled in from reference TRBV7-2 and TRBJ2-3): GAGVSQSPSNKVTEKGKDVELRCDPISGHTALYWYRQSLGQGLEFLIYFQGNSAPDKSGLPSDRFSAERTGGSVSTLTIQRTQQEDSAVYLCASSLALAPTDTQYFGPGTRLTVL.

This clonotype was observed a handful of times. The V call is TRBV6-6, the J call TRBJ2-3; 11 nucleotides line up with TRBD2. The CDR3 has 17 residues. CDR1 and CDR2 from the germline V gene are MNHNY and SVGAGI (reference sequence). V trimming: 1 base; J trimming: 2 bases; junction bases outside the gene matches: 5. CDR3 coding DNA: TGTGCCAGCAGTTACTTAGGACTAGCGGGCGACACAGATACGCAGTATTTT. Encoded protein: CASSYLGLAGDTDTQYF.

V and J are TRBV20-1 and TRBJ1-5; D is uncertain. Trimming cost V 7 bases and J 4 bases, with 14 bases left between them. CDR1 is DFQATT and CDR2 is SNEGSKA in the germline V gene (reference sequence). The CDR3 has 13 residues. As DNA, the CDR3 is TGCAGTGGTATACTTGGGAGTAATCAGCCCCAGCATTTT. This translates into CSGILGSNQPQHF.